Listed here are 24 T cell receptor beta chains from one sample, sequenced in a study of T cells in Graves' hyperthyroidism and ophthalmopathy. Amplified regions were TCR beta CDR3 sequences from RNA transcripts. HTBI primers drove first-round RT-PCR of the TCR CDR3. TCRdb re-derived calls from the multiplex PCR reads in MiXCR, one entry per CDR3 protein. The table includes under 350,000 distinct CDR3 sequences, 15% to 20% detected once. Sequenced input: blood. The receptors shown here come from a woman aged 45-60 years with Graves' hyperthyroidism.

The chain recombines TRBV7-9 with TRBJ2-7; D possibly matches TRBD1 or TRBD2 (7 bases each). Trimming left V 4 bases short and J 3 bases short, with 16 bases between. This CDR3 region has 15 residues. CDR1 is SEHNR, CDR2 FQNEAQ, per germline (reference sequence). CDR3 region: CASSSQGGSRYEQYF. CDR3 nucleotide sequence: TGTGCCAGCAGCTCGCAGGGGGGGTCCCGCTACGAGCAGTACTTC.

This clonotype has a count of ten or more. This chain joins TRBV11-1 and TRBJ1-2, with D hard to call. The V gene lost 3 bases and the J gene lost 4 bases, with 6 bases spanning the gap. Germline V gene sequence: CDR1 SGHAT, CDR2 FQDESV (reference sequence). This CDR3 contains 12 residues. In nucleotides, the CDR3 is TGTGCCAGCAGCTTTGAGGGCTATGGCTACACCTTC. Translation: CASSFEGYGYTF.

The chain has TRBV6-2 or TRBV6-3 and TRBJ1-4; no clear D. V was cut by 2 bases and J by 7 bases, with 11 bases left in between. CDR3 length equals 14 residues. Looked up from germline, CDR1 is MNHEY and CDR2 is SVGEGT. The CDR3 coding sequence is TGTGCCAGCAGTTACAGAGGGATGGGTGAAAAACTGTTTTTT. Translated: CASSYRGMGEKLFF.

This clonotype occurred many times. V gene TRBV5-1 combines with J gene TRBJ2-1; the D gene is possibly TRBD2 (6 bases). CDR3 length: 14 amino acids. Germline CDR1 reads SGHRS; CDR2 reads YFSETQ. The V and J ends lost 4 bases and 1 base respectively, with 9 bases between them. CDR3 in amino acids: CASSRRESYNEQFF. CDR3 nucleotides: TGCGCCAGCAGCCGTCGGGAGTCCTACAATGAGCAGTTCTTC.

The chain's CDR3 is CASSRVFSGANVLTF. The CDR3 DNA follows: TGTGCCAGCAGCCGTGTCTTCTCTGGGGCCAACGTCCTGACTTTC. This rearrangement joins TRBV7-9 to TRBJ2-6; no reliable D call. CDR3 length equals 15 residues. Germline loops: CDR1 SEHNR, CDR2 FQNEAQ (reference sequence). V lost 5 bases to trimming and J lost 0 bases, with 8 bases between them. The full variable domain, rest sourced from reference TRBV7-9 and TRBJ2-6, is DTGVSQNPRHKITKRGQNVTFRCDPISEHNRLYWYRQTLGQGPEFLTYFQNEAQLEKSRLLSDRFSAERPKGSFSTLEIQRTEQGDSAMYLCASSRVFSGANVLTFGAGSRLTVL.

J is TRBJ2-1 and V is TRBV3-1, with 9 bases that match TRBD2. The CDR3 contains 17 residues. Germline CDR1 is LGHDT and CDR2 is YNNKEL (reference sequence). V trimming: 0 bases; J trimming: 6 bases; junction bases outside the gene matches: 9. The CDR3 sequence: CASSQEVPSGASNEQFF. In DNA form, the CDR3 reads TGTGCCAGCAGCCAAGAGGTCCCTAGCGGGGCCTCCAATGAGCAGTTCTTC.

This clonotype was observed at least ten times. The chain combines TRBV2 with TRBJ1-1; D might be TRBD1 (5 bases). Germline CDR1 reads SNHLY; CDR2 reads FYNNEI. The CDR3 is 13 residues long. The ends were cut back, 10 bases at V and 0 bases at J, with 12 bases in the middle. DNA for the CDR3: TGTGCCACCACTCAGGGCATGAACACTGAAGCTTTCTTT. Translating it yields CATTQGMNTEAFF.

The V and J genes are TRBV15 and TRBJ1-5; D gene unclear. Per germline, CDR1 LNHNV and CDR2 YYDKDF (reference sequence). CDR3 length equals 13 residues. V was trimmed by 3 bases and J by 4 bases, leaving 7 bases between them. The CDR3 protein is CATSSGTNQPQHF. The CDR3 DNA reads TGTGCCACCAGCAGCGGAACGAATCAGCCCCAGCATTTT.

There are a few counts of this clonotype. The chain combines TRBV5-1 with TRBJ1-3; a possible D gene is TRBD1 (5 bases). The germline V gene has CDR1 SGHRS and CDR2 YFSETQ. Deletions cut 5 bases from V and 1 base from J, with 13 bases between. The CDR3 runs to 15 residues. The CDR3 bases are TGCGCCAGCAGTGATCCATCAGGGTCTGGAAACACCATATATTTT. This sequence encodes CASSDPSGSGNTIYF.

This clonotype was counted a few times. The CDR3 loop reads CASSPNPRTGRDEQFF. Here the CDR3 DNA reads TGCGCCAGCAGCCCCAACCCACGGACAGGGCGGGATGAGCAGTTCTTC. The gene calls are TRBV5-1 and TRBJ2-1; 8 bases match TRBD1. This CDR3 is 16 amino acids long. Per germline, CDR1 SGHRS and CDR2 YFSETQ. V gave up 4 bases and J gave up 8 bases; unmatched junction bases: 14.

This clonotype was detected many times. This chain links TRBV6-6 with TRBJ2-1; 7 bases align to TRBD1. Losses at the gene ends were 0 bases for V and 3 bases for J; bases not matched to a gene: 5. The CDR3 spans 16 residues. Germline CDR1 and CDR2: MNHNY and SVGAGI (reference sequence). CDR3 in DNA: TGTGCCAGCAGTTACTCGACACAGGGGCACTACAATGAGCAGTTCTTC. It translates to CASSYSTQGHYNEQFF.

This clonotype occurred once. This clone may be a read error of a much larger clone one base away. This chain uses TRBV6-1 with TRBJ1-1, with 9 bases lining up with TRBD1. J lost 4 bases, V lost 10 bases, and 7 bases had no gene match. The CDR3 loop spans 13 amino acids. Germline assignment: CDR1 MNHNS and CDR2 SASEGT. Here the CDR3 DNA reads TGTGCCATTAGGACAGGGGCTATCACTGAAGCTTTCTTT. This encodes CAIRTGAITEAFF.

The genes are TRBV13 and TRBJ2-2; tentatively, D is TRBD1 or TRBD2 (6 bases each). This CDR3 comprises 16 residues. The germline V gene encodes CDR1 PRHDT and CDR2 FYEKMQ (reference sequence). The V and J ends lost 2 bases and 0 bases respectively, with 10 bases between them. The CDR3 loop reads CASSLKGGSNTGELFF. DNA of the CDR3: TGTGCCAGCAGCTTAAAGGGGGGCTCGAACACCGGGGAGCTGTTTTTT.

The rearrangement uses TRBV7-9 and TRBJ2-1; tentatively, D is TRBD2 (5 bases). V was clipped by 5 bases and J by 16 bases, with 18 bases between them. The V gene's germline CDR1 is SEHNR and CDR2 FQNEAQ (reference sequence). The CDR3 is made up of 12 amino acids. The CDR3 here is CASSPPEERKFF. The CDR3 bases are TGTGCCAGCAGCCCACCGGAGGAACGAAAATTCTTC.

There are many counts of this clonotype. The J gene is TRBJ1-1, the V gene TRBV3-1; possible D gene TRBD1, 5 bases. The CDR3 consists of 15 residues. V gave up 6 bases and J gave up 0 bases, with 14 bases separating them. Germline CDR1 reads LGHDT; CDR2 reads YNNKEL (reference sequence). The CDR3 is CASRLGVSMNTEAFF. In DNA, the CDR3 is TGTGCCAGCAGACTGGGGGTCAGCATGAACACTGAAGCTTTCTTT.

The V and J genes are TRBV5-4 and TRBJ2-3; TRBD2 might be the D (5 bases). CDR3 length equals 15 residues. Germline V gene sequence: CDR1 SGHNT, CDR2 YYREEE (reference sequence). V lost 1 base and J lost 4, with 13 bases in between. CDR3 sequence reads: CASSLTRESADTQYF. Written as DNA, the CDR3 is TGTGCCAGCAGCTTGACGAGGGAGTCCGCAGATACGCAGTATTTT.

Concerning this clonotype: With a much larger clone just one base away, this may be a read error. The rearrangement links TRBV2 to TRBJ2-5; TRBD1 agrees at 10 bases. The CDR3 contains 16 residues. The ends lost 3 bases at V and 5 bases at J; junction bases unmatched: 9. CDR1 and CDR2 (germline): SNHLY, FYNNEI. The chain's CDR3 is CASSELGTGAQETQYF. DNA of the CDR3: TGTGCCAGCAGTGAGCTCGGGACAGGGGCCCAGGAGACCCAGTACTTC.

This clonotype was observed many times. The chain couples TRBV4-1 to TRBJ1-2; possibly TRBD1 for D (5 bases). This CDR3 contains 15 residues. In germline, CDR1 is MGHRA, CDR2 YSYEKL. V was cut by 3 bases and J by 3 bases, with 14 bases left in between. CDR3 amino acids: CASSQVPDSYYGYTF. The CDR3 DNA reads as TGCGCCAGCAGCCAGGTACCTGACAGCTACTATGGCTACACCTTC.

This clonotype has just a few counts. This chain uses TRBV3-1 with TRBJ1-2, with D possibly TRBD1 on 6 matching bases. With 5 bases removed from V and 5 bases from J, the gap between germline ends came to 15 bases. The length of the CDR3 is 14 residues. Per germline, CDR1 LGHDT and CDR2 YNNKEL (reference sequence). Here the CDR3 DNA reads TGTGCCAGCAGCAAGGACAGAGAAAAGTATGGCTACACCTTC. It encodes CASSKDREKYGYTF.

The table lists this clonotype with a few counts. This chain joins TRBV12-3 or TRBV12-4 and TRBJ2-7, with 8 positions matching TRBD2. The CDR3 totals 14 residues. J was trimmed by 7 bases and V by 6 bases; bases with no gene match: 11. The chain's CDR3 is CASSLAGTSREQYF. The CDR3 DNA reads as TGTGCCAGCAGCCTAGCCGGGACTAGTAGGGAGCAGTACTTC.

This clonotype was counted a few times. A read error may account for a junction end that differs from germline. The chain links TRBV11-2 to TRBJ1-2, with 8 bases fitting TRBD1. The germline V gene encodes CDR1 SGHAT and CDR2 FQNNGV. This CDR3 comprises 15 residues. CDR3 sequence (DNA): TGTGCCTGCAGCTTAGGCAGGGGGCAAGGCTATGGCTACGCCTTC. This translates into CACSLGRGQGYGYAF.

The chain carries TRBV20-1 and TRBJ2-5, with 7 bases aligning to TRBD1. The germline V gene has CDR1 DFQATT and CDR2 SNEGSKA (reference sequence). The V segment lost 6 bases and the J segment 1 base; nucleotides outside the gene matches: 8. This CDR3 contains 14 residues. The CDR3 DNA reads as TGCAGTGCAGCGAGGGGGCTAGGCCAAGAGACCCAGTACTTC. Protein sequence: CSAARGLGQETQYF.

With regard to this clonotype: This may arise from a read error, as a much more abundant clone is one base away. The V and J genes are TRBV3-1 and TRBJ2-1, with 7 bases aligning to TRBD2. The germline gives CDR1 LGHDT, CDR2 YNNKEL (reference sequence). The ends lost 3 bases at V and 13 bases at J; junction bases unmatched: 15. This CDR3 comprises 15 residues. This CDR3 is CASSHSRGSGETQFF. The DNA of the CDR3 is TGTGCCAGCAGCCATTCGAGAGGGAGCGGGGAGACCCAGTTCTTC.

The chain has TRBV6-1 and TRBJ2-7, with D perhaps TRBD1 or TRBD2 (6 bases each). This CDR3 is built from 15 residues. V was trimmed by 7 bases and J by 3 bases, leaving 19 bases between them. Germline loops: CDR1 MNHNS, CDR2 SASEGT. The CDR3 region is CASTLQGGISYEQYF. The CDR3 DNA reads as TGTGCCAGCACCCTACAGGGAGGCATTAGCTACGAGCAGTACTTC.